This T cell receptor beta chain originates from a study of T-cell reconstitution after alpha-beta-depleted transplantation in children (dated by TCRdb to about 2016). Study-level background: Using TCR repertoire profiling, the study quantitatively followed how T-cell immune reconstitution unfolded in children after TCRalphabeta/CD19-depleted allogeneic hematopoietic cell transplantation.

Overall results and qualifications from the work: The apparently early recovery of alphabetaT-cell counts about two months after transplant reportedly depended on only several hundred rapidly expanded clones that came from non-depleted graft cells. The high TCRbeta diversity at day 60 in some patients was ascribed to recipient T cells and intrathymic progenitors that had survived conditioning. Over subsequent months, a decline in hyperexpanded clone frequencies was noted, and after one year, T-cell counts and TCRbeta diversity were mostly ascribed to newly produced T cells.

The CDR3 spans 14 residues, from the cysteine through the phenylalanine. Left in the record is the CDR3 DNA by itself, 42 bases read in frame from the first base. Sequences LGHDT (CDR1) and YNNKEL (CDR2) are obtained from the germline V gene (reference sequence). Relative to germline, V is 0 bases shorter and J is 12 bases shorter, with 15 bases between their ends. Libraries were prepared through PCR. Instrument on record: Illumina HiSeq 2500. TCR libraries were prepared with molecular barcoding, using unique molecular identifiers to normalize TCRbeta repertoire quantification. TCRdb took the public reads, trimmed them with fastp at Q25, ran MiXCR for clone calling and kept in-frame beta chains. When rows share a CDR3 protein, they turn into one entry using the most common DNA and genes. Counted in this sample were 450,000 to 700,000 distinct CDR3 sequences; 27% of them appeared once. Jointly, the top ten make up under 45% of the sample.

The sample's treatment or condition label is to be understood as: allogeneic hematopoietic cell transplantation with graft depleted of TCRalphabeta T cells and CD19 B cells. The transplant recipients were children given TCRalphabeta/CD19-depleted allogeneic hematopoietic cell grafts. Comments on this clonotype: The target of this receptor is not known. Base qualities are missing; no much larger clone stands one base away.

The TCR sequence derives from a boy under three years old with Wiskott-Aldrich syndrome, due to receive a stem cell transplant. The rearrangement combines TRBV3-1 with TRBJ2-1, and perhaps TRBD1 as D gene, on 6 matching bases. The sequences come from PBMCs, collected before TCRalphabeta/CD19-depleted stem cell transplant. CDR3 region: CASSQDLFVGAQFF. Read as DNA, the sequence is TGTGCCAGCAGCCAAGATCTCTTCGTGGGGGCGCAGTTCTTC.